The rows below give T cell receptor beta chains drawn from one sample of a study of blood T cells in healthy people across ages. TCRdb redid the calling of the 5' RACE reads with MiXCR, one entry per CDR3 protein. The sample records 600,000 to 650,000 distinct CDR3 sequences, about 53% being singletons. Sequenced input: blood. The receptors were gathered from a man between 60 and 75 years old in good health. Each CDR3 is given with its conserved first and last residue. D genes are given only for firm matches. Clone size is stated in some rows and not others, as once, few, many or a class when expanded.

cdr3_length,v_call,clone_size,j_call,d_call,cdr3_aa,cdr3_nt
14,TRBV29-1,once,TRBJ1-4,-,CSVASDSGNEKLFF,TGCAGCGTGGCGTCCGATAGCGGGAATGAAAAACTGTTTTTT
17,TRBV11-2,-,TRBJ2-5,TRBD2,CASSMGTSGGLQETQYF,TGTGCCAGCAGTATGGGGACTAGCGGGGGCCTCCAAGAGACCCAGTACTTC
13,TRBV20-1,once,TRBJ2-7,-,CSAEDPNPYEQYF,TGCAGTGCCGAGGACCCAAACCCCTACGAGCAGTACTTC
13,TRBV4-2,-,TRBJ2-1,-,CASSQDLEYEQFF,TGTGCCAGCAGCCAAGATCTTGAGTATGAGCAGTTCTTC
15,TRBV7-2,-,TRBJ2-5,-,CASSLGARGHNPQYF,TGTGCCAGCAGCTTAGGAGCGAGGGGCCACAACCCCCAGTACTTC
14,TRBV6-6,few,TRBJ2-1,TRBD2,CATSTSASYNEQFF,TGTGCCACCTCGACTAGCGCCTCCTACAATGAGCAGTTCTTC
17,TRBV6-5,-,TRBJ2-7,-,CASSYSARGTGSGEQYF,TGTGCCAGCAGTTACTCGGCTCGAGGCACGGGCTCGGGCGAGCAGTACTTC
14,TRBV2,-,TRBJ2-7,-,CASTLQGSHYEQYF,TGTGCCAGCACCCTACAGGGATCCCACTACGAGCAGTACTTC
12,TRBV20-1,-,TRBJ1-5,-,CSAAFFGQPQHF,TGCAGTGCCGCTTTTTTCGGGCAGCCCCAGCATTTT
19,TRBV4-2,-,TRBJ2-3,TRBD2,CASSQESLAGGPYTDTQYF,TGTGCCAGCAGCCAAGAAAGCCTAGCGGGAGGGCCCTATACAGATACGCAGTATTTT
15,TRBV11-2,-,TRBJ1-1,-,CASSRAGTGNTEAFF,TGTGCCAGCAGCCGCGCGGGGACGGGGAACACTGAAGCTTTCTTT
14,TRBV5-1,few,TRBJ1-4,TRBD1,CASSSGQDNEKLFF,TGCGCCAGCAGCTCCGGACAGGACAATGAAAAACTGTTTTTT
13,TRBV10-1,-,TRBJ2-3,-,CASSDLLTDTQYF,TGCGCCAGCAGTGACCTCCTCACAGATACGCAGTATTTT
12,TRBV11-3,-,TRBJ2-5,-,CASSTQQETQYF,TGTGCCAGCAGCACCCAGCAAGAGACCCAGTACTTC
13,TRBV5-1,-,TRBJ1-2,TRBD1,CASSRDRADGYTF,TGCGCCAGCAGTCGGGACAGGGCTGATGGCTACACCTTC
14,TRBV3-1,-,TRBJ2-4,-,CASSPWDGGNIQYF,TGTGCCAGCAGCCCCTGGGACGGGGGAAACATTCAGTACTTC
17,TRBV21-1,-,TRBJ2-5,-,CASRTTSGRAREETQYF,TGTGCCAGCAGGACGACTAGCGGGAGGGCCAGGGAAGAGACCCAGTACTTC
16,TRBV4-2,-,TRBJ2-1,TRBD2,CASSQGPGLAVNEQFF,TGTGCCAGCAGCCAAGGCCCGGGACTAGCGGTTAATGAGCAGTTCTTC
14,TRBV11-2,-,TRBJ1-2,-,CASSLAQGSYGYTF,TGTGCCAGCAGCTTAGCCCAGGGAAGCTATGGCTACACCTTC
15,TRBV7-9,-,TRBJ2-3,-,CASSYRGRGTDTQYF,TGTGCCAGCAGCTATAGAGGTCGAGGCACAGATACGCAGTATTTT
13,TRBV25-1,-,TRBJ2-5,-,CASSRMGLGTQYF,TGTGCCAGCAGCCGGATGGGGCTAGGGACCCAGTACTTC
15,TRBV10-3,-,TRBJ2-3,-,CAISESTGNTDTQYF,TGTGCCATCAGTGAGTCGACGGGTAACACAGATACGCAGTATTTT
13,TRBV20-1,-,TRBJ2-1,-,CSAGRHKFETQFF,TGCAGTGCGGGACGGCACAAATTTGAGACCCAGTTCTTC
14,TRBV20-1,-,TRBJ1-6,-,CSALDGLSNSPLHF,TGCAGTGCTCTGGACGGACTGTCCAATTCACCCCTCCACTTT
15,TRBV20-1,-,TRBJ2-1,-,CSARGGGARDNEQFF,TGCAGTGCTAGAGGTGGAGGGGCTCGGGACAATGAGCAGTTCTTC
15,TRBV7-2,few,TRBJ2-1,TRBD2,CASSFGGGLFDEQFF,TGTGCCAGCAGCTTCGGCGGGGGACTCTTCGATGAGCAGTTCTTC
12,TRBV20-1,few,TRBJ2-5,TRBD2,CSAGGGVETQYF,TGCAGTGCCGGGGGGGGCGTTGAGACCCAGTACTTC
12,TRBV29-1,few,TRBJ1-1,-,CSVLTGSVKAFF,TGCAGCGTTTTGACAGGTTCGGTGAAAGCTTTCTTT
14,TRBV11-2,few,TRBJ2-4,TRBD1,CASSATGGADIQYF,TGTGCCAGCAGCGCGACAGGGGGCGCGGACATTCAGTACTTC
14,TRBV5-1,few,TRBJ2-7,-,CASSFGQTAYEQYF,TGCGCCAGCAGCTTCGGTCAGACAGCCTACGAGCAGTACTTC
14,TRBV12-3/TRBV12-4,few,TRBJ2-7,-,CASSLSPSSYEQYF,TGTGCCAGCAGTTTATCTCCGAGCTCCTACGAGCAGTACTTC
14,TRBV20-1,-,TRBJ1-1,TRBD1,CSALWTGANTEAFF,TGCAGTGCACTTTGGACAGGGGCGAACACTGAAGCTTTCTTT
12,TRBV7-9,-,TRBJ2-7,-,CASSFGIGDQYF,TGTGCCAGCAGCTTTGGGATCGGGGACCAGTACTTC
14,TRBV9,few,TRBJ2-5,TRBD1,CASSAGQGRETQYF,TGTGCCAGCAGCGCCGGACAGGGAAGGGAGACCCAGTACTTC
12,TRBV20-1,few,TRBJ1-1,-,CSADQQGTEAFF,TGCAGTGCTGATCAGCAGGGCACTGAAGCTTTCTTT
14,TRBV29-1,many,TRBJ2-1,TRBD2,CSVDQVGGDNEQFF,TGCAGCGTTGATCAGGTCGGGGGGGACAATGAGCAGTTCTTC
12,TRBV6-6,few,TRBJ2-3,-,CASSYRGDTQYF,TGTGCCAGCAGTTACCGCGGGGATACGCAGTATTTT
16,TRBV20-1,once,TRBJ2-5,TRBD2,CSVSRGGWGQGETQYF,TGCAGTGTCTCCCGGGGGGGTTGGGGCCAAGGAGAGACCCAGTACTTC
17,TRBV9,-,TRBJ2-3,-,CASSVGYGGPSTDTQYF,TGTGCCAGCAGCGTAGGCTACGGGGGACCTAGCACAGATACGCAGTATTTT
15,TRBV6-1,-,TRBJ2-5,TRBD1,CASSERDRGRETQYF,TGTGCCAGCAGTGAACGGGACAGGGGAAGAGAGACCCAGTACTTC
16,TRBV28,-,TRBJ2-5,TRBD1,CASSPSQDRVQETQYF,TGTGCCAGCAGTCCATCACAGGACAGGGTTCAAGAGACCCAGTACTTC
14,TRBV3-1,many,TRBJ2-1,-,CASSRGAGYNEQFF,TGTGCCAGCAGCCGGGGGGCGGGCTACAATGAGCAGTTCTTC
13,TRBV14,few,TRBJ2-5,-,CASSRERQETQYF,TGTGCCAGCAGCCGGGAGCGGCAGGAGACCCAGTACTTC
16,TRBV11-2,few,TRBJ2-1,-,CASSLVVAAGSNEQFF,TGTGCCAGCAGCTTAGTGGTAGCGGCGGGGAGCAATGAGCAGTTCTTC
17,TRBV6-5,-,TRBJ2-5,TRBD2,CASSYSGLAGYHETQYF,TGTGCCAGCAGTTACTCCGGACTAGCGGGGTACCATGAGACCCAGTACTTC
13,TRBV27,-,TRBJ1-6,-,CASSSGDPSPLHF,TGTGCCAGCAGTTCAGGGGATCCTTCACCCCTCCACTTT
13,TRBV29-1,-,TRBJ2-5,-,CSVARGAQETQYF,TGCAGCGTCGCCCGGGGGGCCCAAGAGACCCAGTACTTC
14,TRBV20-1,-,TRBJ2-7,-,CSANSGVGPYEQYF,TGCAGTGCTAATTCAGGGGTCGGCCCCTACGAGCAGTACTTC
14,TRBV12-3/TRBV12-4,-,TRBJ1-2,TRBD1,CASRPTGGRGGYTF,TGTGCCAGCAGACCGACAGGGGGGAGAGGGGGCTACACCTTC
13,TRBV12-3/TRBV12-4,-,TRBJ1-6,TRBD1,CASTTGGGSPLHF,TGTGCCAGCACGACAGGGGGCGGTTCACCCCTCCACTTT
15,TRBV10-3,-,TRBJ2-5,-,CAISEPGTERETQYF,TGTGCCATCAGTGAACCCGGGACGGAGAGAGAGACCCAGTACTTC
16,TRBV7-2,-,TRBJ1-6,-,CASSLTAMGFGSPLHF,TGTGCCAGCAGCTTGACAGCTATGGGGTTCGGTTCACCCCTCCACTTT